This is a list of T cell receptor beta chains from one sample in a study of blood T cells in healthy people across ages. TCRdb itself ran the 5' RACE reads through MiXCR, one entry per CDR3 protein. The sample includes hundreds of thousands of distinct CDR3 sequences, about 54% of them seen just once. The source material was blood. Receptors were obtained from a man aged 55 to 70 in good health. The CDR3 runs from the conserved cysteine through the conserved F or W. Each record gives: D gene, V gene, J gene, CDR3 protein. A D gene is named only where the DNA matches it firmly.

-	TRBV6-6	TRBJ1-1	CASSPPKGVSTEAFF
TRBD1	TRBV29-1	TRBJ2-5	CSVGTGGVTQYF
-	TRBV20-1	TRBJ1-5	CSARDRNGQNQPQHF
-	TRBV9	TRBJ2-3	CASSVGTLTDTQYF
-	TRBV2	TRBJ2-6	CASSQNRDPGANVLTF
-	TRBV27	TRBJ2-5	CASSSALGQQYF
TRBD1	TRBV18	TRBJ1-2	CASSLGTGKYGYTF
TRBD1	TRBV28	TRBJ2-2	CASRRQGNTGELFF
-	TRBV7-2	TRBJ2-1	CASRIPQGPTTYNEQFF
-	TRBV4-1	TRBJ2-3	CASSPAGDTDTQYF
-	TRBV25-1	TRBJ1-4	CASSEWGRTNEKLFF
-	TRBV9	TRBJ1-6	CASSVGVRDNSPLHF
TRBD1	TRBV6-5	-	CAGSPRTGPGYEQYF
TRBD1	TRBV7-2	TRBJ2-5	CASSDHRGKETQYF
TRBD2	TRBV5-1	TRBJ2-1	CASSSGSSGVSYNERFF
TRBD2	TRBV20-1	TRBJ2-1	CSARGTSGGAYNEQFF